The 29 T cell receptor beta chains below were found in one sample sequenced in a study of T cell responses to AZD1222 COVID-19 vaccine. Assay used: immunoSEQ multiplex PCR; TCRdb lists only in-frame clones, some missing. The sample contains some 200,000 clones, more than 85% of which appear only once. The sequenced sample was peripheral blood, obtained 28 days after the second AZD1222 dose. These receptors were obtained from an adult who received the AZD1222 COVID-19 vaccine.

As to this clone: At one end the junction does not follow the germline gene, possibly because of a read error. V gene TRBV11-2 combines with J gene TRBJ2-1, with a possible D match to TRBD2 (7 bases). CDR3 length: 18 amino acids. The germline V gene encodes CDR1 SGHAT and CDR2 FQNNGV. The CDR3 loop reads CASRLGRGEPTRYNEQFF. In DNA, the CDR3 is TGTGCCAGCAGATTAGGGAGGGGGGAACCAACCCGATACAATGAGCAGTTCTTC. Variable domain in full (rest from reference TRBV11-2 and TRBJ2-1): EAGVAQSPRYKIIEKRQSVAFWCNPISGHATLYWYQQILGQGPKLLIQFQNNGVVDDSQLPKDRFSAERLKGVDSTLKIQPAKLEDSAVYLCASRLGRGEPTRYNEQFFGPGTRLTVL.

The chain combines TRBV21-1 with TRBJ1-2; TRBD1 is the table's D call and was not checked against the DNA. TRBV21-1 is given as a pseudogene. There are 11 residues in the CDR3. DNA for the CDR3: TGTGCCAGCAGGAGGGGGTATGGCTACACCTTC. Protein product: CASRRGYGYTF.

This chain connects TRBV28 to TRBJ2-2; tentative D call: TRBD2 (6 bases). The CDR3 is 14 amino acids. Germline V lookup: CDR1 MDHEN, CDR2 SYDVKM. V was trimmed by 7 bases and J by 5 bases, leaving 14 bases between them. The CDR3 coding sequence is TGTGCCAGCACCGGGGGTTGGAGGACCGGGGAGCTGTTTTTT. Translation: CASTGGWRTGELFF.

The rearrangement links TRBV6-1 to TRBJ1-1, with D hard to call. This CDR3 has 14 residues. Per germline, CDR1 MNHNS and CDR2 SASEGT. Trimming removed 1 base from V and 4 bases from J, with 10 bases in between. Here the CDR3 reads CASSEGAKGTEAFF. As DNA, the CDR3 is TGTGCCAGCAGTGAAGGGGCGAAGGGCACTGAAGCTTTCTTT.

Here the CDR3 reads CASTLDDSSYNSPLHF. The DNA of the CDR3 is TGTGCCAGCACGCTCGACGACAGCTCCTATAATTCACCCCTCCACTTT. The chain links TRBV2 to TRBJ1-6, with D possibly TRBD1 on 5 matching bases. Per germline, CDR1 SNHLY and CDR2 FYNNEI. This CDR3 has 16 amino acids. Trimming cost V 7 bases and J 0 bases, with 13 bases left between them.

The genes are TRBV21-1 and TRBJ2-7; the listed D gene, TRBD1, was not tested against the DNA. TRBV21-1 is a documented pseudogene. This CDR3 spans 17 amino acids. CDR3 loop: CASSKGSRGRISYEQYF. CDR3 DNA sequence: TGTGCCAGCAGCAAAGGTAGCAGGGGAAGAATTTCCTACGAGCAGTACTTC.

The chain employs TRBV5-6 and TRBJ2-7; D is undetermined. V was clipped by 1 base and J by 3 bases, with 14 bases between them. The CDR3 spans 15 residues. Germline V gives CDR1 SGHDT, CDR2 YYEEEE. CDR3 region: CASSLTRARNYEQYF. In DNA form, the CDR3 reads TGTGCCAGCAGCTTGACTCGGGCTCGAAACTACGAGCAGTACTTC.

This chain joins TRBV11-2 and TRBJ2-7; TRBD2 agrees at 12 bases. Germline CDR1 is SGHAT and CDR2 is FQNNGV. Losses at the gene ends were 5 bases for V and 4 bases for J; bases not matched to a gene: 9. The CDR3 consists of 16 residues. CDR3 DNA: TGTGCCAGCAGCCCGGGACTAGCGGGTTCCCAGTACGAGCAGTACTTC. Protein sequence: CASSPGLAGSQYEQYF.

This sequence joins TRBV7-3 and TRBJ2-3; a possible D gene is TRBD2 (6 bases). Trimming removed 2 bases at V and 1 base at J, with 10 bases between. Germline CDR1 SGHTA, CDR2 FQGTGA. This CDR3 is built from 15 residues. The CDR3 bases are TGTGCCAGCAGCTTACGAGGCGGGGGCACAGATACGCAGTATTTT. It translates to CASSLRGGGTDTQYF.

The CDR3 DNA follows: TGTGCCAGCAGCTTAATTCGATCCTTCTCTGGAAACACCATATATTTT. Translating it yields CASSLIRSFSGNTIYF. The rearrangement joins TRBV7-3 to TRBJ1-3; D call uncertain. The CDR3 is made up of 16 amino acids. CDR1 and CDR2 (germline): SGHTA, FQGTGA. Deletions cut 1 base from V and 0 bases from J, with 10 bases between. The complete variable domain, with remaining parts taken from reference TRBV7-3 and TRBJ1-3, reads GAGVSQTPSNKVTEKGKYVELRCDPISGHTALYWYRQSLGQGPEFLIYFQGTGAADDSGLPNDRFFAVRPEGSVSTLKIQRTERGDSAVYLCASSLIRSFSGNTIYFGEGSWLTVV.

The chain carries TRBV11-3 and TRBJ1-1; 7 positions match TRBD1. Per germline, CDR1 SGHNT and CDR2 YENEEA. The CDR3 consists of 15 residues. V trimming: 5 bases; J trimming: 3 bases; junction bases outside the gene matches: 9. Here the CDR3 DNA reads TGTGCCAGCAGCCGCACGCTCGACAGGGACACTGAAGCTTTCTTT. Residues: CASSRTLDRDTEAFF.

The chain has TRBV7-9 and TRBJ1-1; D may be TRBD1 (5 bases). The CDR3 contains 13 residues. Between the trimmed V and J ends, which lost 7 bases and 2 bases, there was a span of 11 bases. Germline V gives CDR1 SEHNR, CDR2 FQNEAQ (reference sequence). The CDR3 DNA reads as TGTGCCAGCAATCCGACAGAAAACACTGAAGCTTTCTTT. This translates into CASNPTENTEAFF.

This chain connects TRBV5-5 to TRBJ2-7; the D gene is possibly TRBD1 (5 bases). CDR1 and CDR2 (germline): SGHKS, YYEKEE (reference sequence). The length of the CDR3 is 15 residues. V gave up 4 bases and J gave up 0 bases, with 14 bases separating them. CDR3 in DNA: TGTGCCAGCAGCACCACGACAGTTAGCTCCTACGAGCAGTACTTC. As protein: CASSTTTVSSYEQYF.

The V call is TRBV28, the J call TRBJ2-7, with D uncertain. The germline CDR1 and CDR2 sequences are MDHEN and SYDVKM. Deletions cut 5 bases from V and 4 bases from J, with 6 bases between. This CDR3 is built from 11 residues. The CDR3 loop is CASSREYEQYF. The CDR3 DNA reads TGTGCCAGCAGTCGAGAGTACGAGCAGTACTTC.

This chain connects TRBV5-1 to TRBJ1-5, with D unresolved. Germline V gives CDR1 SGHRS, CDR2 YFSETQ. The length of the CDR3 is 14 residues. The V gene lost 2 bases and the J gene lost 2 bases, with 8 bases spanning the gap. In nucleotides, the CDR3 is TGCGCCAGCAGCTTAGACGCAGGCAATCAGCCCCAGCATTTT. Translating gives CASSLDAGNQPQHF.

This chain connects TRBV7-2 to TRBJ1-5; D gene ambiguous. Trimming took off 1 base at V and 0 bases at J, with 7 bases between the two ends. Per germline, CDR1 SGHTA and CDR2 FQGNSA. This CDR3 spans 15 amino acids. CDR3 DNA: TGTGCCAGCAGCTTAGGGTCCGTTAGCAATCAGCCCCAGCATTTT. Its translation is CASSLGSVSNQPQHF.

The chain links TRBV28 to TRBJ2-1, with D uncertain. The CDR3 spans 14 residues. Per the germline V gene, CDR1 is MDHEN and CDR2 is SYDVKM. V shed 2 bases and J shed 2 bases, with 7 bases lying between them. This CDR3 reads CASSLGFAYNEQFF. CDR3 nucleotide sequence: TGTGCCAGCAGTTTAGGGTTCGCCTACAATGAGCAGTTCTTC. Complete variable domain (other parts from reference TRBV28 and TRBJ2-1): DVKVTQSSRYLVKRTGEKVFLECVQDMDHENMFWYRQDPGLGLRLIYFSYDVKMKEKGDIPEGYSVSREKKERFSLILESASTNQTSMYLCASSLGFAYNEQFFGPGTRLTVL.

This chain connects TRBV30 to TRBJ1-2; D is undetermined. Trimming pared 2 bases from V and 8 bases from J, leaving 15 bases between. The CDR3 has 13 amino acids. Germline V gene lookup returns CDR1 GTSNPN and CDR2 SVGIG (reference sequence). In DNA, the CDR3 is TGTGCCTGGAGTATAGTGGGAGGCATAGGCTACACCTTC. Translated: CAWSIVGGIGYTF.

The CDR3 DNA reads TGTGCCAGCACCTTAAGGAGACAGGCCATTAATGAAAAACTGTTTTTT. It translates to CASTLRRQAINEKLFF. This chain joins TRBV28 and TRBJ1-4; perhaps TRBD1 as D (6 bases). The V and J ends lost 7 bases and 4 bases respectively, with 19 bases between them. The CDR3 runs to 16 residues. The germline CDR1 and CDR2 sequences are MDHEN and SYDVKM.

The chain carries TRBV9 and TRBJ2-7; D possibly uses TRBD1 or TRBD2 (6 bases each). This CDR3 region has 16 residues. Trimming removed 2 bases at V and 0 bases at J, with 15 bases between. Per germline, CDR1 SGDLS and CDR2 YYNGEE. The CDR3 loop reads CASSVGASVSSYEQYF. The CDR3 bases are TGTGCCAGCAGCGTGGGGGCTAGCGTGAGCTCCTACGAGCAGTACTTC.

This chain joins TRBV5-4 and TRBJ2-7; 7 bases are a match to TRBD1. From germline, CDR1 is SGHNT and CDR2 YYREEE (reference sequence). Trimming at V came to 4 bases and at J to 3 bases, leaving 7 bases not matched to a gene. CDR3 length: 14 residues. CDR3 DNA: TGTGCCAGCAGCCTCCCGGGACAGCTCTACGAGCAGTACTTC. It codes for CASSLPGQLYEQYF.

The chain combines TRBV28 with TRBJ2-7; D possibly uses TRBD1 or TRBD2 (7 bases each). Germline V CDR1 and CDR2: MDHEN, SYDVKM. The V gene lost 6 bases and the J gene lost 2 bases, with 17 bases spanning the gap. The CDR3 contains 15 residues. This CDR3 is CASSLGGGGPYEQYF. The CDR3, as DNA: TGTGCCAGCAGCCTAGGGGGCGGGGGACCCTACGAGCAGTACTTC. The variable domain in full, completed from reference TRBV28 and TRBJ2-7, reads DVKVTQSSRYLVKRTGEKVFLECVQDMDHENMFWYRQDPGLGLRLIYFSYDVKMKEKGDIPEGYSVSREKKERFSLILESASTNQTSMYLCASSLGGGGPYEQYFGPGTRLTVT.

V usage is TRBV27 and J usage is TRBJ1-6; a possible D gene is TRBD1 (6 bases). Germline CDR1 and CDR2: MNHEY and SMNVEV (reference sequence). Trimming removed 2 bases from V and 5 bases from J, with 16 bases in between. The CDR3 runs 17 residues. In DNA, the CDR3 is TGTGCCAGCAGTTTAACCCCAGGGGCTTTCGATAATTCACCCCTCCACTTT. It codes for CASSLTPGAFDNSPLHF.

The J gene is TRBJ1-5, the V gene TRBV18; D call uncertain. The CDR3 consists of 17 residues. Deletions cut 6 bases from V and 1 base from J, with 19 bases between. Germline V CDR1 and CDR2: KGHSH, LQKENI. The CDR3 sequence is CASSQSQAAWSNQPQHF. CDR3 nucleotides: TGTGCCAGCTCCCAGTCTCAGGCAGCGTGGAGCAATCAGCCCCAGCATTTT.

The DNA for the CDR3 is TGTGCCAGCAGCCCCTCCGGGAAGAGGGCCTATGGCTACACCTTC. It is translated as CASSPSGKRAYGYTF. The rearrangement uses TRBV5-4 and TRBJ1-2; no clear D. Trimming pared 4 bases from V and 4 bases from J, leaving 17 bases between. The CDR3 has 15 amino acids. Looked up from germline, CDR1 is SGHNT and CDR2 is YYREEE (reference sequence).

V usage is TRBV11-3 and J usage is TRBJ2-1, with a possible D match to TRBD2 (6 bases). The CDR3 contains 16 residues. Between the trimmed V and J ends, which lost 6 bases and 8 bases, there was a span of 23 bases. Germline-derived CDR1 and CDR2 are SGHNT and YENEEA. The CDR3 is CASSQGRTQAVDEQFF. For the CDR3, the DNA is TGTGCCAGCAGTCAAGGGAGGACCCAGGCGGTCGATGAGCAGTTCTTC.

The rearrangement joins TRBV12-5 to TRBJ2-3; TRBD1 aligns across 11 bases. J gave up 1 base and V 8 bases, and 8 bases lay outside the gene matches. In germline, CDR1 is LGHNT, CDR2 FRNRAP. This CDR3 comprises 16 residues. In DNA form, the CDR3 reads TGTGCTAGTATACCCGGGACAGGGGGGGGCACAGATACGCAGTATTTT. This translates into CASIPGTGGGTDTQYF. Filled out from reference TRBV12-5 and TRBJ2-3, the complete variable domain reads DARVTQTPRHKVTEMGQEVTMRCQPILGHNTVFWYRQTMMQGLELLAYFRNRAPLDDSGMPKDRFSAEMPDATLATLKIQPSEPRDSAVYFCASIPGTGGGTDTQYFGPGTRLTVL.

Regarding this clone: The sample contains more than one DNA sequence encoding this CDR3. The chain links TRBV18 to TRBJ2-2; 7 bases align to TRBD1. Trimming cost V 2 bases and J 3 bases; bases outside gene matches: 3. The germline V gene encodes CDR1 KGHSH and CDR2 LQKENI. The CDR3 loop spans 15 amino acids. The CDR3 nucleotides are TGTGCCAGCTCACCAGGGACAGCCTACACCGGGGAGCTGTTTTTT. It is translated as CASSPGTAYTGELFF.

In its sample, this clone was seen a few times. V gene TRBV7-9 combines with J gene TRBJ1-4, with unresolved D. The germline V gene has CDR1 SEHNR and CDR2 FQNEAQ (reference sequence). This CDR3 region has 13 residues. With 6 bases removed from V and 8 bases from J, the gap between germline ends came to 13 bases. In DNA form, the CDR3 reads TGTGCCAGCAGATCAACGGGCGAAGAAAAACTGTTTTTT. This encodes CASRSTGEEKLFF.